The following is a T cell receptor beta chain sequence with its context. The antigen is undetermined. The data originate from a study of cytomegalovirus exposure and HLA in healthy donors. The PCR employed 60 Vbeta primers together with 13 Jbeta primers. TCRdb's copy holds only in-frame clones and misses some; the assay was immunoSEQ multiplex PCR. The table has approximately 120,000 clones, roughly 66% seen once. Study-wide points: As a later analysis showed, a missense DCLRE1C variant was linked to trimming of TCR beta V- and J-genes. A later analysis showed that HLA-associated TCR beta chains had undergone more clonal expansion than equally common others. A later analysis associated around 17,000 TCR beta sequences with HLA alleles at a 0.05 false discovery rate. According to reports, the classifier identified cytomegalovirus status with high specificity and sensitivity.

The CDR3 is made up of 15 amino acids. J was trimmed by 3 bases and V by 5 bases; bases with no gene match: 9. Germline V gene sequence: CDR1 SGHVS, CDR2 FNYEAQ. The chain carries TRBV7-6 and TRBJ2-7; TRBD1 matches 8 bases. The clonotype comes from a man between 60 and 70 years old in good health and CMV-seropositive. Sequenced material: PBMCs. CDR3 loop: CASSIGQGISYEQYF. The CDR3 nucleotides are TGTGCCAGCAGCATCGGACAGGGTATAAGCTACGAGCAGTACTTC.